The rows below give T cell receptor beta chains drawn from one sample of a study of low-dose radiotherapy and immunotherapy resistance in tumors. TCRdb reprocessed the reads via MiXCR and lists one record per CDR3 protein. The sample yields 70,000 to 90,000 distinct CDR3 sequences, 15% to 20% seen once. The sample here was PBMCs, taken before treatment. These receptors all stem from a male donor with prostate cancer. CDR3s include the opening cysteine and the closing phenylalanine or tryptophan. Fields, in order: J gene, D gene, clone size, V gene, CDR3 DNA, CDR3 protein. The D gene is left open where the match is weak. A clone size is listed for some rows: how often the clone was seen (once, few, many), or a class if it is expanded.

J gene: TRBJ1-5
D gene: -
clone size: many
V gene: TRBV7-3
CDR3 DNA: TGTGCCAGCAGCTCTACTACGAATCAGCCCCAGCATTTT
CDR3 protein: CASSSTTNQPQHF

J gene: TRBJ1-5
D gene: -
clone size: many
V gene: TRBV2
CDR3 DNA: TGTGCCAGCAACAGGGAGGGGGAAAATCAGCCCCAGCATTTT
CDR3 protein: CASNREGENQPQHF

J gene: TRBJ1-5
D gene: -
clone size: few
V gene: TRBV6-6
CDR3 DNA: TGTGCCAGCGGGTCCGGTAGCAATCAGCCCCAGCATTTT
CDR3 protein: CASGSGSNQPQHF

J gene: TRBJ2-3
D gene: -
clone size: many
V gene: TRBV25-1
CDR3 DNA: TGTGCCAGCAGTAGGTCCGATGGAGGGGCGGATACGCAGTATTTT
CDR3 protein: CASSRSDGGADTQYF

J gene: TRBJ2-3
D gene: -
clone size: many
V gene: TRBV11-2
CDR3 DNA: TGTGCCAGCAGCCTGAATGGGAGGATGGGTACGCAGTATTTT
CDR3 protein: CASSLNGRMGTQYF

J gene: TRBJ1-4
D gene: -
clone size: few
V gene: TRBV19
CDR3 DNA: TGTGCCAGTATGTCGCACGAAGCAACTAATGAAAAACTGTTTTTT
CDR3 protein: CASMSHEATNEKLFF

J gene: TRBJ1-5
D gene: TRBD1
clone size: many
V gene: TRBV20-1
CDR3 DNA: TGCAGTGCAAGACAGGGATATAGCAATCAGCCCCAGCATTTT
CDR3 protein: CSARQGYSNQPQHF

J gene: TRBJ1-2
D gene: -
clone size: many
V gene: TRBV20-1
CDR3 DNA: TGCAGTGCTCCTCGGCAGGGAGGTGGCTACACCTTC
CDR3 protein: CSAPRQGGGYTF

J gene: TRBJ2-3
D gene: -
clone size: many
V gene: TRBV3-1
CDR3 DNA: TGTGCCAGCAGCCGGGGGCCTAGGAGAGATACGCAGTATTTT
CDR3 protein: CASSRGPRRDTQYF

J gene: TRBJ1-2
D gene: -
clone size: -
V gene: TRBV15
CDR3 DNA: TGTGCCACCAGCAGCCGCCGCGCGGCAGGGTATGGCTACACCTTC
CDR3 protein: CATSSRRAAGYGYTF

J gene: TRBJ2-1
D gene: TRBD2
clone size: many
V gene: TRBV2
CDR3 DNA: TGTGCCAGCACCGGGACTAGCGCCTACAATGAGCAGTTCTTC
CDR3 protein: CASTGTSAYNEQFF